The rows below give T cell receptor beta chains drawn from one sample of a study of cytomegalovirus exposure and HLA in healthy donors. The protocol was immunoSEQ multiplex PCR, while the TCRdb copy is restricted to in-frame clones and leaves out a portion. Seen here are approximately 64,000 clones, roughly 73% observed once, and the top ten hold about 5%. Sequenced material: PBMCs. All receptors derive from a male donor in good health and CMV-seropositive. The CDR3 runs from the conserved cysteine through the conserved F or W. The order of the fields is clone size, J gene, D gene, V gene, CDR3 protein, CDR3 DNA. The D gene is left open where the match is weak. Size is omitted from some rows. Given values are once, few, many or a class for expanded clones.

clone size: once; J gene: TRBJ1-2; D gene: -; V gene: TRBV28; CDR3 protein: CASSLSGGSLGF; CDR3 DNA: TGTGCCAGCAGTTTATCTGGAGGGAGCCTTGGCTTC
clone size: -; J gene: TRBJ1-4; D gene: TRBD1; V gene: TRBV29-1; CDR3 protein: CSVVTGDHSNEKLFF; CDR3 DNA: TGCAGCGTGGTGACAGGGGACCACAGTAATGAAAAACTGTTTTTT
clone size: -; J gene: TRBJ1-1; D gene: -; V gene: TRBV9; CDR3 protein: CASSVVVQGNTEAFF; CDR3 DNA: TGTGCCAGCAGCGTAGTGGTCCAGGGGAACACTGAAGCTTTCTTT
clone size: -; J gene: TRBJ1-2; D gene: -; V gene: TRBV10-3; CDR3 protein: CAISDLLYGYTF; CDR3 DNA: TGTGCCATCAGTGATCTCCTCTATGGCTACACCTTC
clone size: -; J gene: TRBJ1-2; D gene: -; V gene: TRBV7-9; CDR3 protein: CASSHHRDRDYGYTF; CDR3 DNA: TGTGCCAGCAGCCACCACAGGGATCGGGACTATGGCTACACCTTC
clone size: -; J gene: TRBJ1-2; D gene: TRBD1; V gene: TRBV28; CDR3 protein: CASRPETAGGYGYTF; CDR3 DNA: TGTGCCAGCAGGCCCGAAACCGCAGGGGGCTATGGCTACACCTTC
clone size: -; J gene: TRBJ1-5; D gene: TRBD1; V gene: TRBV9; CDR3 protein: CASSAADRGFNQPQHF; CDR3 DNA: TGTGCCAGCAGCGCGGCAGACAGGGGCTTCAATCAGCCCCAGCATTTT
clone size: -; J gene: TRBJ1-5; D gene: -; V gene: TRBV15; CDR3 protein: CATSRVGGRSNQPQHF; CDR3 DNA: TGTGCCACCAGCAGGGTCGGGGGGCGTAGCAATCAGCCCCAGCATTTT
clone size: -; J gene: TRBJ2-6; D gene: -; V gene: TRBV9; CDR3 protein: CASSAGDSGANVLTF; CDR3 DNA: TGTGCCAGCAGCGCCGGGGACTCTGGGGCCAACGTCCTGACTTTC
clone size: -; J gene: TRBJ1-3; D gene: -; V gene: TRBV15; CDR3 protein: CATSRSGLGNTIYF; CDR3 DNA: TGTGCCACCAGCAGGTCAGGGTTGGGAAACACCATATATTTT
clone size: once; J gene: TRBJ1-2; D gene: -; V gene: TRBV4-2; CDR3 protein: CASSPRRGSDYGYTF; CDR3 DNA: TGTGCCAGCAGCCCCCGGCGAGGGAGCGACTATGGCTACACCTTC
clone size: -; J gene: TRBJ1-1; D gene: -; V gene: TRBV30; CDR3 protein: CAWRRGFEAFF; CDR3 DNA: TGTGCCTGGAGGAGGGGGTTTGAAGCTTTCTTT
clone size: -; J gene: TRBJ2-1; D gene: -; V gene: TRBV4-3; CDR3 protein: CASSQEHPAGRSYNEQFF; CDR3 DNA: TGCGCCAGCAGCCAAGAGCATCCAGCGGGTCGCTCCTACAATGAGCAGTTCTTC
clone size: -; J gene: TRBJ1-2; D gene: TRBD1; V gene: TRBV6-5; CDR3 protein: CASSPAWTGEYGYTF; CDR3 DNA: TGTGCCAGCAGCCCTGCTTGGACAGGGGAATATGGCTACACCTTC
clone size: -; J gene: TRBJ1-5; D gene: -; V gene: TRBV28; CDR3 protein: CASSAPYSNQPQHF; CDR3 DNA: TGTGCCAGCAGTGCGCCTTATAGCAATCAGCCCCAGCATTTT
clone size: -; J gene: TRBJ1-5; D gene: -; V gene: TRBV7-8; CDR3 protein: CASSLTGGRQPQHF; CDR3 DNA: TGTGCCAGCAGCTTAACGGGGGGCCGGCAGCCCCAGCATTTT
clone size: -; J gene: TRBJ2-7; D gene: TRBD2; V gene: TRBV14; CDR3 protein: CASSPRTSGTYEQYF; CDR3 DNA: TGTGCCAGCAGCCCGCGGACTAGCGGAACCTACGAGCAGTACTTC
clone size: -; J gene: TRBJ2-7; D gene: TRBD1; V gene: TRBV15; CDR3 protein: CATSRDVRDRTYEQYF; CDR3 DNA: TGTGCCACCAGCAGAGATGTCCGGGACAGAACCTACGAGCAGTACTTC
clone size: -; J gene: TRBJ2-7; D gene: TRBD1; V gene: TRBV18; CDR3 protein: CASSRLHTGTGGGYEQYF; CDR3 DNA: TGTGCCAGCTCACGCCTTCATACCGGGACAGGGGGCGGGTACGAGCAGTACTTC
clone size: -; J gene: TRBJ2-7; D gene: -; V gene: TRBV4-3; CDR3 protein: CASSQDRPTTGASYEQYF; CDR3 DNA: TGCGCCAGCAGCCAAGATCGGCCCACAACGGGAGCAAGCTACGAGCAGTACTTC
clone size: -; J gene: TRBJ1-4; D gene: TRBD1; V gene: TRBV15; CDR3 protein: CATSSRTGKDEKLFF; CDR3 DNA: TGTGCCACCAGCAGCAGGACAGGGAAAGATGAAAAACTGTTTTTT
clone size: -; J gene: TRBJ2-3; D gene: TRBD1; V gene: TRBV27; CDR3 protein: CASRRDRATDTQYF; CDR3 DNA: TGTGCCAGCAGACGGGACAGGGCCACAGATACGCAGTATTTT
clone size: -; J gene: TRBJ2-1; D gene: TRBD1; V gene: TRBV6-5; CDR3 protein: CASSFGQVSYNEQFF; CDR3 DNA: TGTGCCAGCAGTTTCGGACAGGTGTCCTACAATGAGCAGTTCTTC
clone size: -; J gene: TRBJ1-2; D gene: TRBD1; V gene: TRBV28; CDR3 protein: CASTLTGGANYGYTF; CDR3 DNA: TGTGCCAGCACCCTCACAGGGGGAGCTAACTATGGCTACACCTTC
clone size: few; J gene: TRBJ1-1; D gene: -; V gene: TRBV9; CDR3 protein: CASSPGRWSTEAFF; CDR3 DNA: TGTGCCAGCAGCCCGGGGAGGTGGTCCACTGAAGCTTTCTTT
clone size: few; J gene: TRBJ2-3; D gene: TRBD2; V gene: TRBV7-3; CDR3 protein: CASSLTGQRGGLNTDTQYF; CDR3 DNA: TGTGCCAGCAGCTTAACTGGGCAGCGGGGGGGCCTTAACACAGATACGCAGTATTTT
clone size: few; J gene: TRBJ1-2; D gene: -; V gene: TRBV4-3; CDR3 protein: CASSQGGPNRAYGYTF; CDR3 DNA: TGCGCCAGCAGCCAAGGGGGGCCCAACAGGGCCTATGGCTACACCTTC
clone size: -; J gene: TRBJ1-6; D gene: TRBD1; V gene: TRBV19; CDR3 protein: CASSITGENSPLHF; CDR3 DNA: TGTGCCAGTAGTATTACAGGGGAAAATTCACCCCTCCACTTT
clone size: few; J gene: TRBJ1-2; D gene: -; V gene: TRBV19; CDR3 protein: CASSIAGLHNYGYTF; CDR3 DNA: TGTGCCAGTAGTATCGCGGGGCTCCATAACTATGGCTACACCTTC
clone size: -; J gene: TRBJ1-1; D gene: -; V gene: TRBV1; CDR3 protein: CTSSQGGEVF; CDR3 DNA: TGCACCAGCAGCCAAGGGGGGGAGGTCTTT
clone size: -; J gene: TRBJ1-1; D gene: -; V gene: TRBV7-9; CDR3 protein: CASSGGVNTEAFF; CDR3 DNA: TGTGCCAGCAGCGGGGGGGTGAACACTGAAGCTTTCTTT
clone size: -; J gene: TRBJ2-3; D gene: -; V gene: TRBV19; CDR3 protein: CASSPRGPGTDTQYF; CDR3 DNA: TGTGCCAGTAGCCCTAGGGGTCCTGGCACAGATACGCAGTATTTT
clone size: -; J gene: TRBJ2-7; D gene: TRBD2; V gene: TRBV11-2; CDR3 protein: CASSLDLWASGGPRYEQYF; CDR3 DNA: TGTGCCAGCAGCTTAGATCTTTGGGCTAGCGGGGGGCCGAGGTACGAGCAGTACTTC
clone size: -; J gene: TRBJ2-1; D gene: TRBD1; V gene: TRBV11-2; CDR3 protein: CASSWSGQGYEQFF; CDR3 DNA: TGTGCCAGCAGCTGGTCCGGACAGGGCTATGAGCAGTTCTTC
clone size: -; J gene: TRBJ2-1; D gene: TRBD1; V gene: TRBV19; CDR3 protein: CASSITGGANNEQFF; CDR3 DNA: TGTGCCAGTAGTATCACAGGGGGCGCGAACAATGAGCAGTTCTTC
clone size: few; J gene: TRBJ2-1; D gene: -; V gene: TRBV6-6; CDR3 protein: CASSYSHLNEQFF; CDR3 DNA: TGTGCCAGCAGTTACTCCCACTTGAATGAGCAGTTCTTC
clone size: once; J gene: TRBJ1-2; D gene: -; V gene: TRBV29-1; CDR3 protein: CSVEDLIRVWNGYTF; CDR3 DNA: TGCAGCGTTGAAGATCTTATCAGGGTGTGGAACGGCTACACCTTC
clone size: -; J gene: TRBJ2-3; D gene: TRBD2; V gene: TRBV9; CDR3 protein: CASSTRLAGPTDTQYF; CDR3 DNA: TGTGCCAGCAGCACACGACTAGCGGGGCCAACAGATACGCAGTATTTT
clone size: -; J gene: TRBJ2-1; D gene: TRBD2; V gene: TRBV7-3; CDR3 protein: CASSDTSGGVNEQFF; CDR3 DNA: TGTGCCAGCAGCGATACTAGCGGGGGGGTGAATGAGCAGTTCTTC
clone size: -; J gene: TRBJ1-3; D gene: TRBD1; V gene: TRBV7-6; CDR3 protein: CASSRDRGGGNTIYF; CDR3 DNA: TGTGCCAGCAGCAGAGACAGGGGCGGGGGAAACACCATATATTTT
clone size: few; J gene: TRBJ2-2; D gene: -; V gene: TRBV5-1; CDR3 protein: CASSLSWERLDTGELFF; CDR3 DNA: TGCGCCAGCAGCTTGTCGTGGGAGCGGTTGGACACCGGGGAGCTGTTTTTT